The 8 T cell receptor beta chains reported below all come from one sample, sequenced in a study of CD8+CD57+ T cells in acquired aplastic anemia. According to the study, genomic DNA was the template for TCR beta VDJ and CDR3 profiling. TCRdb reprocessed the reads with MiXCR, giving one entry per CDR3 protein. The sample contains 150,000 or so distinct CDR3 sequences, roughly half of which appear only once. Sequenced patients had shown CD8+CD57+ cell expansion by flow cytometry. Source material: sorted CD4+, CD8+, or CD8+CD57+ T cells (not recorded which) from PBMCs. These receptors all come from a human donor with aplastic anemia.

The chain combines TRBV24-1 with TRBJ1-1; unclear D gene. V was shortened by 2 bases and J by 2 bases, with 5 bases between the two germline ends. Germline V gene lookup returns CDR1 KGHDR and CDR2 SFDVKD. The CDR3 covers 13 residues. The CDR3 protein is CATSDSANTEAFF. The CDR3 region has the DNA TGTGCCACCAGTGATTCGGCTAACACTGAAGCTTTCTTT.

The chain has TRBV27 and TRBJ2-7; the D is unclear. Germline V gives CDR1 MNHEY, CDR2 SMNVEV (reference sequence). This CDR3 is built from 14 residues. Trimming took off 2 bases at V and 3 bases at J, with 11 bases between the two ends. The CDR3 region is CASSLGVRYYEQYF. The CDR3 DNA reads TGTGCCAGCAGTTTAGGGGTCAGGTACTACGAGCAGTACTTC.

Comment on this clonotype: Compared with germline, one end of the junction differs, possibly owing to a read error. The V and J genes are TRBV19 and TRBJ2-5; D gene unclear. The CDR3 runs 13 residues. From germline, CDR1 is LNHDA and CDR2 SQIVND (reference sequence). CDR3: CASSIMAEETQYF. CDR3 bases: TGTGCCAGTAGTATAATGGCGGAAGAGACCCAGTACTTT.

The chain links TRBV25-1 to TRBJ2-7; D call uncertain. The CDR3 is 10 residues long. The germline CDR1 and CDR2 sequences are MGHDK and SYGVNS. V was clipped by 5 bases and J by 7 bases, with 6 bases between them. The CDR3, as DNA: TGTGCCAGCAGTCATGGTGAGCAGTACTTC. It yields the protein CASSHGEQYF.

CDR3 region: CASSYNLGSGNTIYF. Written as DNA, the CDR3 is TGTGCCAGCAGTTACAACCTGGGTTCTGGAAACACCATATATTTT. The V and J genes are TRBV6-5 and TRBJ1-3; D remains ambiguous. The V end was cut by 2 bases, the J end by 1 base, with 9 bases between. CDR1 is MNHEY and CDR2 is SVGAGI in the germline V gene. This CDR3 spans 15 amino acids.

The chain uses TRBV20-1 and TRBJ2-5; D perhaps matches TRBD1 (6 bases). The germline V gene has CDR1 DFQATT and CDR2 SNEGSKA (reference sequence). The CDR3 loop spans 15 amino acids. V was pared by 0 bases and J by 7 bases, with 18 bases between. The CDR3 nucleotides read TGCAGTGCTAGAGATAGGACAGTCCCACGGGGGACCCAGTACTTC. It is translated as CSARDRTVPRGTQYF.

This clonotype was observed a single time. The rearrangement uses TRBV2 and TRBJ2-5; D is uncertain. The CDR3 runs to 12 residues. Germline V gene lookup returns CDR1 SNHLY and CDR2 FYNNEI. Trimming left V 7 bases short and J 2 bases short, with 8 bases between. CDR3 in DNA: TGTGCCAGCACTTGGTCTCAAGAGACCCAGTACTTC. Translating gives CASTWSQETQYF.

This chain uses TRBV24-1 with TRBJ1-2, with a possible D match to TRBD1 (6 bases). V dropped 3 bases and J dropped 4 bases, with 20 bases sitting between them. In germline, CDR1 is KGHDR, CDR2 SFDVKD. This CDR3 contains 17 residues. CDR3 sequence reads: CATSDRDSKVGAYGYTF. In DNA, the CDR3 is TGTGCCACCAGTGATAGGGACTCCAAAGTGGGGGCCTATGGCTACACCTTC.